This T cell receptor beta chain was identified in a study of blood T cell repertoires in COVID-19. Measured with immunoSEQ multiplex PCR; TCRdb has only the in-frame clones, and not every one. The table shows roughly 150,000 clones, with 70% to 90% occurring only once. From germline, CDR1 is LNHNV and CDR2 YYDKDF (reference sequence). The CDR3 has 13 residues. Trimming stripped 6 bases from V and 7 bases from J, with 13 bases between. The source is a woman between 65 and 79 years old with acute or convalescent COVID-19. The material sequenced was peripheral blood. This sequence joins TRBV15 and TRBJ1-5, with D maybe TRBD1 (5 bases). The CDR3 reads CATSPGRRQPQHF. CDR3 bases: TGTGCCACCAGTCCAGGGAGGCGACAGCCCCAGCATTTT.